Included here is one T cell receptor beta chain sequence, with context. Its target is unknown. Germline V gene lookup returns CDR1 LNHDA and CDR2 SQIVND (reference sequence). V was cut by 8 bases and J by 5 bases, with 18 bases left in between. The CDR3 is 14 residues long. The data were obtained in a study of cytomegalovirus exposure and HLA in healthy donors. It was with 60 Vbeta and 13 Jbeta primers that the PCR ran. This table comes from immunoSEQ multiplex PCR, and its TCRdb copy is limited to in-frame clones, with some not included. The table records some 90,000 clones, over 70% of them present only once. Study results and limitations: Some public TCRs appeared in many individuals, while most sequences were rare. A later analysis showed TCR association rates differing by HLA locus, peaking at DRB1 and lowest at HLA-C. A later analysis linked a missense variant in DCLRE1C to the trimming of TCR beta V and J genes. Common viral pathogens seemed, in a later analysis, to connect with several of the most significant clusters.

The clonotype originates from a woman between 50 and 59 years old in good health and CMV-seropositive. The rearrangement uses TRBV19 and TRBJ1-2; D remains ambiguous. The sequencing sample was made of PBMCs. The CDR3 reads CASERGKGGYGYTF. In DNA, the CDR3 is TGTGCCAGTGAGCGGGGAAAGGGAGGGTATGGCTACACCTTC.